The rows below give T cell receptor beta chains drawn from one sample of a study of blood T cell repertoires in COVID-19. Clones were read by immunoSEQ multiplex PCR, and TCRdb kept only the in-frame ones, dropping some. The data hold tens of thousands of clones, with roughly 80% observed a single time. Sequenced material: peripheral blood. These receptors all come from an elderly man with COVID-19, enrolled during active disease. Both conserved end residues are part of each CDR3. The D gene is left open where the match is weak. Only some rows state a clone size, as once, few, many or a class for expanded clones.

cdr3_aa,cdr3_nt,clone_size,j_call,v_call,d_call
CASSVSGTGHYEQYF,TGTGCCAGCAGCGTCTCCGGGACAGGGCACTACGAGCAGTACTTC,.,TRBJ2-7,TRBV9,TRBD1
CASSSGTSSYNEQFF,TGTGCCAGCAGCTCCGGGACTAGCTCCTACAATGAGCAGTTCTTC,.,TRBJ2-1,TRBV5-8,TRBD2
CASRSGTGFFSKNIQYF,TGTGCCAGCAGGTCCGGGACAGGGTTTTTCTCCAAAAACATTCAGTACTTC,.,TRBJ2-4,TRBV27,TRBD1
CASSLVGGSYEQYF,TGTGCCAGCAGCTTGGTCGGGGGGTCGTACGAGCAGTACTTC,.,TRBJ2-7,TRBV5-5,TRBD2
CASRPGTGRIHSPLHF,TGTGCCAGCAGACCAGGGACAGGGCGTATTCATTCACCCCTCCACTTT,few,TRBJ1-6,TRBV27,TRBD1
CSASGIQGAGGYTF,TGCAGTGCCAGTGGTATACAGGGGGCCGGAGGCTACACCTTC,.,TRBJ1-2,TRBV20-1,TRBD1
CASSKNRDYEQYF,TGTGCCAGCAGCAAAAACCGGGACTACGAGCAGTACTTC,.,TRBJ2-7,TRBV6-6,.
CASSLIRGSYNEQFF,TGTGCCAGCAGCTTGATCAGGGGGTCCTACAATGAGCAGTTCTTC,.,TRBJ2-1,TRBV5-6,TRBD1
CASSLSTGEYVGDLYGYTF,TGTGCCAGCAGTTTATCGACAGGGGAATACGTTGGAGACCTCTATGGCTACACCTTC,.,TRBJ1-2,TRBV27,TRBD1
CASSVGYGQGTEAFF,TGTGCCAGCAGCGTAGGGTACGGCCAGGGGACTGAAGCTTTCTTT,.,TRBJ1-1,TRBV9,.
CAWSAGGNTEAFF,TGTGCCTGGAGTGCAGGGGGGAACACTGAAGCTTTCTTT,.,TRBJ1-1,TRBV30,TRBD1
CASSQSRSDEQFF,TGTGCCAGCAGCCAATCCCGTAGCGATGAGCAGTTCTTC,.,TRBJ2-1,TRBV3-1/TRBV3-2,.
CSVDRTSSTDTQYF,TGCAGCGTTGACAGGACATCTAGCACAGATACGCAGTATTTT,.,TRBJ2-3,TRBV29-1,.
CASSSGYQGEQYF,TGTGCCAGCAGCTCAGGGTATCAAGGCGAGCAGTACTTC,.,TRBJ2-7,TRBV3-1/TRBV3-2,.
CASSGGGTNYGYTF,TGTGCCAGCAGTGGGGGGGGGACAAACTATGGCTACACCTTC,.,TRBJ1-2,TRBV6-1,.
CASSLSGDTQYF,TGTGCCAGCAGTCTATCAGGGGATACGCAGTATTTT,.,TRBJ2-3,TRBV28,.
CASSFERERQDSNTF,TGTGCCAGCAGTTTCGAAAGGGAGAGACAGGACTCGAACACCTTC,.,TRBJ1-2,TRBV28,.
CASSLALAGHTDTQYF,TGTGCCAGCAGCTTGGCTCTAGCGGGGCACACAGATACGCAGTATTTT,.,TRBJ2-3,TRBV5-4,TRBD2
CATSGPPAYEQYF,TGTGCCACCAGTGGGCCGCCAGCCTACGAGCAGTACTTC,.,TRBJ2-7,TRBV24-1,.
CASSVGEEGVDTEAFF,TGTGCCAGCAGCGTAGGTGAGGAGGGCGTCGACACTGAAGCTTTCTTT,.,TRBJ1-1,TRBV9,.
CASSLTGSTEAFF,TGCGCCAGCAGCTTGACAGGGTCCACTGAAGCTTTCTTT,.,TRBJ1-1,TRBV5-1,.
CASSHSGGGDYEQYF,TGTGCCAGCAGCCACTCCGGGGGGGGTGACTACGAGCAGTACTTC,.,TRBJ2-7,TRBV9,TRBD2
CASSWASGVETQYF,TGTGCCAGCAGCTGGGCTAGCGGGGTCGAGACCCAGTACTTC,.,TRBJ2-5,TRBV7-8,TRBD2
CASSPGGRDTQYF,TGTGCCAGCAGCCCCGGCGGGAGAGATACGCAGTATTTT,.,TRBJ2-3,TRBV3-1/TRBV3-2,TRBD2
CASSQVGSSYNEQFF,TGTGCCAGCAGCCAAGTAGGGAGCTCCTACAATGAGCAGTTCTTC,.,TRBJ2-1,TRBV14,.
CSATGQSSYEQYF,TGCAGCGCAACGGGACAGAGCTCCTACGAGCAGTACTTC,.,TRBJ2-7,TRBV29-1,TRBD1
CSACRGQTNTGELFF,TGCAGCGCGTGTCGGGGACAGACAAACACCGGGGAGCTGTTTTTT,.,TRBJ2-2,TRBV29-1,TRBD1
CASSPLVGLNQPQHF,TGTGCCAGTAGTCCTCTTGTGGGCCTCAATCAGCCCCAGCATTTT,.,TRBJ1-5,TRBV19,.